This TCR beta chain was sequenced in a study of blood T cell dynamics during melanoma immunotherapy. Study-level background: First-line therapy was either pembrolizumab or nivolumab with ipilimumab for metastatic melanoma.

The time point is: pre-treatment baseline. Sampling occurred pretreatment (T0) and at week 3 (W3), after cycle one of checkpoint blockade. Patients had no prior systemic cancer treatment, immunosuppressants or other active cancers. The assay was immunoSEQ multiplex PCR, and TCRdb's table has in-frame clones only and misses some. The table has about 10,000 clones, about 88% seen once; the top ten hold 10%. The CDR3 contains 16 residues. Looked up from germline, CDR1 is SGHVS and CDR2 is FQNEAQ. The J segment lost 7 bases and the V segment lost 2 bases, leaving 7 bases of the junction unmatched. This clonotype was obtained from a human donor with melanoma. Sequencing was performed on blood, taken from a patient treated with checkpoint blockade. This rearrangement joins TRBV7-8 to TRBJ2-2, with 10 bases matching TRBD2. In DNA, the CDR3 is TGTGCCAGCAGCTTAAGAACTAGCGGGATCGTCGGGGAGCTGTTTTTT. It codes for CASSLRTSGIVGELFF.